The clone carrying this T cell receptor beta chain has only one observation. What it binds is unknown. These data originate in a study of T cells after posttransplantation cyclophosphamide. Study-wide results and caveats: Later post-transplant blood repertoires were often dominated by donor CD8+ memory clones.

Cells defined as naive were viable CD3+CD4+ or CD3+CD8+ and CCR7+CD45RA+CD45RO-CD95-CD27+CD28+. On the day of bone marrow donation, the related graft donor provided peripheral blood. The germline CDR1 and CDR2 sequences are SGDLS and YYNGEE. The trim removed 3 bases at V and 6 bases at J, leaving 11 bases unmatched. The CDR3 contains 15 residues. Measured with immunoSEQ multiplex PCR; TCRdb has only the in-frame clones, and not every one. Of about 32,000 clones listed, 91% were seen once; the top ten hold 0.1%. Sequencing was performed on naive CD4+ T cells sorted from blood. The sequence derives from a man in his thirties or forties in good health and a related stem cell transplant donor. The chain has TRBV9 and TRBJ1-1; 7 nucleotides align to TRBD1. Written as DNA, the CDR3 is TGTGCCAGCAGCGGCCTCGGGACAGCGACCTCTGAAGCTTTCTTT. Its translation is CASSGLGTATSEAFF.